This TCR beta chain was captured in a study of beta chain features in type 1 diabetes. Study-wide results and caveats: The similarity of naive, central memory and Treg TCRB repertoires appeared greater among patients than among healthy donors. Individuals with type 1 diabetes displayed fewer insertions and more deletions at VDJ junctions. Shortening of TCRB CDR3s, moderate but significant, appeared in all four CD4+ subsets of Type 1 diabetes patients.

Via CD45RO/CCR7/CD25/CD127/CD95/CD27, cells of the CD4+ naive, central memory, regulatory and stem cell-like memory subsets were sorted. This clone was picked up a small number of times. Its antigen remains unidentified. The CDR3 has 12 amino acids. Trimming shortened V by 7 bases and J by 6 bases, and 14 bases separated the two germline ends. Germline assignment: CDR1 SQVTM and CDR2 ANQGSEA. The authors reverse transcribed all of the isolated RNA, so sequencing captured expressed TCRB transcripts. Profiling relied on immunoSEQ multiplex PCR, and the TCRdb table lists in-frame clones only, not all of them. The sample has around 250,000 clones, approximately 24% seen once; the top ten hold around 0.012%.

This TCR derives from a woman in her twenties or thirties with type 1 diabetes. The J gene is TRBJ2-3, the V gene TRBV29-1, with a possible D match to TRBD2 (6 bases). The sequenced sample consisted of naive CD4+ T cells from blood. The CDR3 reads CSGEVPADTQYF. CDR3 in DNA: TGCAGCGGGGAGGTTCCAGCTGATACGCAGTATTTT.